A selection of T cell receptor beta chains follows, all from one sample in a study of blood T cell repertoires in COVID-19. Profiled with immunoSEQ multiplex PCR; TCRdb holds only in-frame clones, not every one. This sample has tens of thousands of clones, with around 89% found just once. Sequenced sample: peripheral blood. All receptors derive from a human donor in a cohort sampled during active COVID-19. Both conserved end residues are part of each CDR3. D genes are given only for firm matches.

V gene	D gene	J gene	CDR3 protein
TRBV5-3	TRBD2	TRBJ2-2	CARPPTTSGEATGELFF
TRBV4-1	TRBD2	TRBJ2-2	CASSWKPGLAGEALNTGELFF
TRBV3-1/TRBV3-2	TRBD2	TRBJ2-7	CASSQDRAGAPYEQYF
TRBV19	.	TRBJ1-1	CASSISMYNNIF
TRBV2	.	TRBJ1-4	CASCPTATNEKLFF
TRBV6-5	.	TRBJ2-5	CATWRETQYF
TRBV7-2	.	TRBJ2-5	CASSLASGTGRETQYF
TRBV6-2/TRBV6-3	TRBD2	TRBJ2-3	CASSSPSGITDTQYF
TRBV7-2	TRBD2	TRBJ2-1	CASSSTSGQYNEQFF
TRBV3-1/TRBV3-2	TRBD2	TRBJ2-7	CASSPSILAGGEQYF
TRBV7-2	TRBD2	TRBJ2-3	CASSVVAGGIDTQYF
TRBV11-2	.	TRBJ1-5	CASSLGEGRDQPQHF
TRBV27	.	TRBJ2-2	CASSFRVGGELFF
TRBV7-2	.	TRBJ2-1	CASRTPVAESSYNEQFF
TRBV6-2/TRBV6-3	TRBD1	TRBJ1-2	CASSLRTGGLEGYTF
TRBV5-6	TRBD2	TRBJ2-2	CASSLVAGRDTGELFF
TRBV20-1	TRBD1	TRBJ1-1	CSASSPDRDTEAFF
TRBV19	TRBD2	TRBJ2-2	CASSIPPSGGRITGELFF
TRBV3-1/TRBV3-2	TRBD1	TRBJ1-6	CASSPSRDRNSPLHF
TRBV5-3	TRBD1	TRBJ2-2	CARSPPGQGDLGITGELFF
TRBV11-2	.	TRBJ2-6	CASSLSVNSGANVLTF
TRBV14	.	TRBJ2-7	CASSQQLGGYEQYF
TRBV9	TRBD2	TRBJ2-3	CASSVTAGGPYITDTQYF
TRBV6-5	TRBD1	TRBJ1-1	CASNLDRGSEAFF
TRBV15	TRBD1	TRBJ2-7	CATSRDRGTGDEQYF
TRBV6-6	.	TRBJ1-5	CASSYLAGRNQPQHF
TRBV7-6	TRBD1	TRBJ2-7	CASSSDRGESYEQYF
TRBV3-1/TRBV3-2	.	TRBJ1-2	CASSHRPGDGYTF
TRBV6-6	.	TRBJ1-5	CASSYSGQPQHF
TRBV27	TRBD1	TRBJ1-5	CASSFSTGANQPQHF
TRBV29-1	.	TRBJ2-5	CSVEARIQETQYF
TRBV11-2	TRBD1	TRBJ2-4	CASSLDTYRGVKNIQYF
TRBV15	TRBD1	TRBJ2-6	CATSRQGRTNSGANVLTF
TRBV5-1	.	TRBJ2-7	CASSFQGYDEQYF
TRBV7-6	.	TRBJ1-4	CASRNGGTLREKLFF
TRBV29-1	TRBD1	TRBJ2-7	CSVDSDRVGEQYF
TRBV11-2	.	TRBJ2-3	CASSLGHRGGADTQYF
TRBV5-1	TRBD2	TRBJ2-5	CASSTGTSALQETQYF
TRBV19	TRBD1	TRBJ1-5	CASRLTGNQPQHF
TRBV19	TRBD2	TRBJ2-3	CASSIDLGTSFTDTQYF
TRBV6-6	.	TRBJ2-3	CASSPPAGPDTQYF